These 3 T cell receptor beta chains came from one sample sequenced in a study. TCRdb used MiXCR to reprocess the 5' RACE reads, holding one entry per CDR3 protein. The sample consists of 25,000 to 35,000 distinct CDR3 sequences, around 22% of them appearing once. Material: memory CD4+ T cells sorted from blood. Subset indicated: memory CD4+ T cells, CD4+CD45RO+CD25-. The receptors stem from a female donor with breast cancer.

This clonotype is categorized as medium-sized. The rearrangement links TRBV20-1 to TRBJ2-2; D may be TRBD1 (6 bases). The V end was cut by 7 bases, the J end by 5 bases, with 11 bases between. Germline-derived CDR1 and CDR2 are DFQATT and SNEGSKA (reference sequence). The CDR3 has 12 residues. The chain's CDR3 is CSVLGQTGELFF. Written as DNA, the CDR3 is TGCAGTGTCTTAGGACAGACCGGGGAGCTGTTTTTT.

This clonotype counts as medium-sized. The genes are TRBV4-1 and TRBJ2-1; 9 positions match TRBD1. Unmatched junction bases numbered 5, after V lost 2 bases and J lost 3 bases. CDR1 is MGHRA and CDR2 is YSYEKL in the germline V gene. CDR3 length equals 16 residues. The CDR3 region has the DNA TGCGCCAGCAGCCAAACCGGGACAGGGAACTACAATGAGCAGTTCTTC. Translation: CASSQTGTGNYNEQFF.

This clonotype was counted only a few times. V gene TRBV27 combines with J gene TRBJ2-7, with D perhaps TRBD2 (5 bases). Germline lookup yields CDR1 MNHEY and CDR2 SMNVEV (reference sequence). The V gene lost 7 bases and the J gene lost 9 bases, with 25 bases spanning the gap. CDR3 size: 15 residues. DNA of the CDR3: TGTGCCAGCACGGATTCGCTAGCACCGAGCATGCGGCAGTACTTC. This sequence encodes CASTDSLAPSMRQYF.